This TCR beta chain appears in the sequencing data of a study of graft-versus-host responses after intestinal transplantation (dated by TCRdb to the early 2020s). A note on the overall study: The transplants that recipients got were multivisceral, liver-intestinal, or isolated intestinal. Alloreactive clones were identified by sequencing pre-transplant mixed lymphocyte reaction products and comparing them with unstimulated pre-transplant donor and recipient T cells. A cohort of about 25 intestinal transplant recipients, including one retransplant, was enrolled, and a few patients lacking pretransplant specimens were excluded. A peak of at least 4% donor T cells among recipient peripheral blood mononuclear cells was the definition used for donor T cell macrochimerism. All recipients received anti-thymocyte globulin induction followed by maintenance tacrolimus and steroids for 3 to 4 years. After intestinal transplantation, graft-versus-host and host-versus-graft alloreactive T cell clones in the graft, circulation and bone marrow were tracked using bulk TCR-beta CDR3 sequencing. Samples from a few later patients were sequenced in-house on an Illumina MiSeq with MiXCR processing rather than by the commercial service.

V and J are trimmed by 2 bases and 2 bases, and the gene matches miss 5 bases of the junction. Counted from cysteine to phenylalanine, this CDR3 has 16 amino acids. Of the read, only the CDR3 DNA is kept; its 48 bases are in frame from base 1. The germline V gene specifies SGHNT as CDR1 and YENEEA as CDR2. On this clone: What this receptor recognizes is not known. Base qualities are not recorded, but no much larger clone differs from it by a single base.

The sample's time point label, decoded: cells obtained before transplantation from donor or recipient. CD3+CD4+ and CD3+CD8+ populations were FACS-sorted from unstimulated pre-transplant donor and recipient cells taken from spleen or lymph nodes. Study-wide findings and limitations: Peak levels of circulating GvH clones were associated with declines in HvG clones early after transplant. Patients with donor T cell macrochimerism had high GvH to HvG T cell clonal ratios in their allografts. GvH clones were found in recipient bone marrow, and some of the GvH clones appeared earlier in ileal mucosa or blood, which is consistent with an intestinal mucosal origin. Conclusions were limited by the relatively low number and heterogeneity of intestinal transplant patients.

The library was generated by the immunoSEQ multiplex PCR assay. For most patients, genomic DNA was isolated using the Qiagen DNeasy Blood and Tissue Kit and was shipped frozen to Adaptive Biotechnologies for TCR sequencing. For most patients, high-throughput TCR-beta CDR3 sequencing of genomic DNA was performed by Adaptive Biotechnologies. In the original analysis: TCR sequencing data were retrieved from Adaptive's ImmunoSEQ software for 15 to 20 patients, whereas a few other patients were processed with MiXCR and VDJtools. To correct CD4 versus CD8 sorting errors, sequences present in both subsets at a frequency ratio below 5:1 were removed. CDR3 nucleotide sequences shared by donor and recipient were removed because the origin of these sequences could not be assigned. Alloreactive clones required at least 2-fold expansion over unstimulated cells and minimum CFSE-low frequency of 0.002% (template counts) or 0.001% (read counts). Mappable clones were those detected in sequenced pre-transplant spleen, lymph node, or MLR CFSE-low populations of the donor or recipient. Cumulative frequency of alloreactive clones was calculated as a percentage of all sequences weighted by copy number. The clones in this table, taken by TCRdb from immuneACCESS, are in-frame only. Not every clone is retained; where verified, under half of the shortfall comes from an unresolved V gene, and the cause of the rest is unknown. V and J calls and clone size are given by that table; D and trimming were obtained from the DNA. For this sample there are 85,000 to 100,000 clones; around 92% appear just once. The ten largest clones add up to 0.069% of the sample.

The TCR comes from a human donor who was the organ donor for an intestinal transplant. Recombination linked TRBV11-3 to TRBJ1-1, with 10 bases aligning to TRBD1. Specimen: unstimulated CD8+ T cells sorted from spleen or lymph node cells, collected before transplant. CDR3 loop: CASSLTWTGGNTEAFF. The nucleotide sequence is given as TGTGCCAGCAGCTTAACCTGGACAGGGGGTAACACTGAAGCTTTCTTT.